The 3 T cell receptor beta chains in this list originate from one sample, sequenced in a study of regulatory T cells in long-lasting Graves disease (dated by TCRdb to 2020 to 2023). To prepare the library, multiplex PCR was applied. Sequenced using an Illumina HiSeq 4000. iRepertoire HTBI primers and Arm-PCR amplification of CDR3 regions were used to construct TCR beta libraries. Starting from the raw public reads, TCRdb applied fastp trimming at Q25, assembled clones with MiXCR and retained in-frame beta chains. When rows share a CDR3 protein, they turn into one entry using the most common DNA and genes. This sample comprises some 250,000 distinct CDR3 sequences, 15% to 20% of them detected only once. The ten largest clones capture 14% of the sample. Read against the paper, the sample's time point label means: newly diagnosed GD, antithyroid drugs for less than 3 months. For both TCR sequencing and RNA sequencing, RNA was extracted from PBMCs in TRIzol.

These data also featured in a second study, about T cells in Graves' hyperthyroidism and ophthalmopathy.

The input for sequencing was peripheral blood mononuclear cells (PBMCs), taken at new diagnosis, from a patient treated with antithyroid drugs. These receptors all stem from a woman aged 25 to 39 with Graves disease. Donor details come from another sample of the same person, matched by shared clones.

This clonotype showed up many times. V gene TRBV12-3 or TRBV12-4 combines with J gene TRBJ1-1; a weak D match, TRBD1 (6 bases). With 7 bases removed from V and 1 base from J, the gap between germline ends came to 16 bases. The CDR3 totals 15 residues. For the CDR3, the DNA is TGTGCCAGCATTCTGTTGGGGGCGCCGAACACTGAAGCTTTCTTT. Its protein product is CASILLGAPNTEAFF.

The chain is built from TRBV6-1 and TRBJ1-3; D possibly corresponds to TRBD1 (5 bases). The CDR3 consists of 15 residues. The germline V and J ends were trimmed by 6 bases and 4 bases, with 16 bases remaining between them. Germline values: CDR1 MNHNS, CDR2 SASEGT. Here the CDR3 reads CASRSGGIGGNTIYF. CDR3 nucleotide sequence: TGTGCCAGCAGGTCTGGGGGGATCGGAGGAAACACCATATATTTT.

This clonotype has ten or more counts. V and J are TRBV15 and TRBJ1-5; a possible D gene is TRBD1 (6 bases). CDR1 is LNHNV and CDR2 is YYDKDF in the germline V gene (reference sequence). V was pared by 7 bases and J by 0 bases, with 10 bases between. The CDR3 is made up of 14 amino acids. This CDR3 reads CATTLTGSNQPQHF. CDR3 in DNA: TGTGCCACCACATTGACAGGTAGCAATCAGCCCCAGCATTTT.